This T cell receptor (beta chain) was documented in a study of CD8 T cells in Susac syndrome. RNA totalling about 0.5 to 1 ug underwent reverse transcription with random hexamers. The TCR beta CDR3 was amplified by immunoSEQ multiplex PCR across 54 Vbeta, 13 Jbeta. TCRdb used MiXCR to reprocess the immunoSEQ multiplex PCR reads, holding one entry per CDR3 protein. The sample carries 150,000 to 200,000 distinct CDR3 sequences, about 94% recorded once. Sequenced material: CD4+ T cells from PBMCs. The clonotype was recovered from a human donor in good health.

For the CDR3, the DNA is TGTGCCAGCAGCGTAGGGTATAGGACGAACACCGGGGAGCTGTTTTTT. As protein: CASSVGYRTNTGELFF. This chain joins TRBV9 and TRBJ2-2, with no clear D. V was shortened by 0 bases and J by 0 bases, with 9 bases between the two germline ends. The germline gives CDR1 SGDLS, CDR2 YYNGEE. The CDR3 is 16 amino acids.